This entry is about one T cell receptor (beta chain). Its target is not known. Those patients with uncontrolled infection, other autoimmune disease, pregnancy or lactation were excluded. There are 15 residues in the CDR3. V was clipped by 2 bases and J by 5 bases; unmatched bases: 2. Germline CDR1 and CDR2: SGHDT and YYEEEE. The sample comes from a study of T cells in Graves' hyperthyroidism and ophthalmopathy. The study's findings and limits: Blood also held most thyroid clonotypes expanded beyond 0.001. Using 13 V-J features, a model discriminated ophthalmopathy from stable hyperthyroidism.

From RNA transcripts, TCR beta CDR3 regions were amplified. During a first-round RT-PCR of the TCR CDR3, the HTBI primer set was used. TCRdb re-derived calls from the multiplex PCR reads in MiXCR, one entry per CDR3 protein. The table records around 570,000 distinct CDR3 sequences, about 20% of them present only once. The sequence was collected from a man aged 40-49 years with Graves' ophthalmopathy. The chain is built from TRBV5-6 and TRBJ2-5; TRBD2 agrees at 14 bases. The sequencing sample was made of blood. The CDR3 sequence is CASSFRTSGRETQYF. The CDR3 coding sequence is TGTGCCAGCAGCTTCCGGACTAGCGGGAGGGAGACCCAGTACTTC.